The 6 T cell receptor beta chains given below trace back to one sample, sequenced in a study of T cells in Graves' hyperthyroidism and ophthalmopathy. The investigators amplified TCR beta CDR3 regions from RNA transcripts. RT-PCR in the first round (using the HTBI primer set) targeted the TCR CDR3. TCRdb ran MiXCR on the multiplex PCR reads and lists one entry per CDR3 protein. The sample yields approximately 740,000 distinct CDR3 sequences, 14% seen once. Specimen: blood. The receptors shown here come from a woman under 30 with Graves' hyperthyroidism.

The chain employs TRBV4-1 and TRBJ2-1, with 8 bases fitting TRBD2. The J call may be in error: the DNA end matches TRBJ2-7 better. The CDR3 covers 15 residues. Germline CDR1 and CDR2: MGHRA and YSYEKL. The CDR3 DNA is TGCGCCAGCAGGCTACTAGCGGTTTCCTACAATGAGCAGTACTTC. This encodes CASRLLAVSYNEQYF.

The chain combines TRBV6-2 or TRBV6-3 with TRBJ2-7; no reliable D call. Deletions cut 5 bases from V and 5 bases from J, with 10 bases between. Germline CDR1 is MNHEY and CDR2 is SVGEGT. This CDR3 has 12 residues. This chain's CDR3 is CASSLIIDEQYF. DNA of the CDR3: TGTGCCAGCAGTCTCATTATCGACGAGCAGTACTTC.

This clonotype was observed a handful of times. The chain employs TRBV10-3 and TRBJ2-1, with 7 bases lining up with TRBD2. Germline lookup yields CDR1 ENHRY and CDR2 SYGVKD. There are 13 residues in the CDR3. Trimming took 8 bases from V and 6 from J; bases not matched to a gene: 7. This CDR3 reads CAIRREPGNEQFF. Here the CDR3 DNA reads TGTGCCATCCGGCGGGAGCCAGGCAATGAGCAGTTCTTC.

This clonotype showed up just a few times. The CDR3 is CASSRQGHNSPLHF. The CDR3 DNA reads as TGCGCCAGCAGTCGACAGGGCCATAATTCACCCCTCCACTTT. This rearrangement joins TRBV5-1 to TRBJ1-6; 7 bases fit TRBD1. The CDR3 consists of 14 residues. Germline V gene data show CDR1 as SGHRS and CDR2 as YFSETQ. Trimming at V came to 5 bases and at J to 5 bases, leaving 4 bases not matched to a gene.

About this clonotype: This may be a read error, as it is one base from a much larger clone. This chain joins TRBV12-3 or TRBV12-4 and TRBJ2-3; 14 bases fit TRBD2. The CDR3 runs 19 residues. Unmatched junction bases numbered 11, after V lost 5 bases and J lost 1 base. CDR3 sequence reads: CASSPRLAGGPVGTDTQYF. CDR3 in DNA: TGTGCCAGCAGTCCAAGACTAGCGGGAGGGCCCGTTGGCACAGATACGCAGTATTTT.

This clonotype appeared a few times. This chain's CDR3 is CASRKAGTGGMVRQFF. In nucleotides, the CDR3 is TGTGCCAGCAGAAAAGCCGGGACAGGGGGCATGGTGAGGCAGTTCTTC. This sequence joins TRBV7-9 and TRBJ2-1; 12 bases are a match to TRBD1. Trimming cost V 6 bases and J 12 bases; bases outside gene matches: 15. Germline V lookup: CDR1 SEHNR, CDR2 FQNEAQ (reference sequence). This CDR3 region has 16 residues.